The source of this TCR beta chain is a study of cytomegalovirus exposure and HLA in healthy donors. Across the whole study: HLA-typed donors were the source of about 85 million unique TCRs, which an early data release held. Study results and caveats: Researchers reported in a later analysis that common viral pathogens appeared linked to several top clusters. The classifier reportedly diagnosed cytomegalovirus status with high sensitivity and specificity. Relative to equally common others, HLA-associated TCR beta chains showed greater clonal expansion in a later analysis.

CDR1 SGHKS and CDR2 YYEKEE come from the germline V gene (reference sequence). The junction had 3 bases not matched to a gene; V was cut back by 0 bases and J by 7 bases. The CDR3 covers 14 residues. About this clone: The antigen is unknown.

Primers: 60 Vbeta forward and 13 Jbeta reverse. The repertoire was sequenced with immunoSEQ multiplex PCR; TCRdb's copy has only in-frame clones and lacks some. The repertoire holds some 110,000 clones, roughly four fifths seen once, with 1.3% in the top ten. The V and J genes are TRBV5-5 and TRBJ2-2; TRBD1 agrees at 7 bases. This clonotype was sampled from a middle-aged man in good health and CMV-seronegative. The source material was PBMCs. The CDR3 bases are TGTGCCAGCAGCTTGGGACAGGGCAGCGGGGAGCTGTTTTTT. Amino acid sequence: CASSLGQGSGELFF.